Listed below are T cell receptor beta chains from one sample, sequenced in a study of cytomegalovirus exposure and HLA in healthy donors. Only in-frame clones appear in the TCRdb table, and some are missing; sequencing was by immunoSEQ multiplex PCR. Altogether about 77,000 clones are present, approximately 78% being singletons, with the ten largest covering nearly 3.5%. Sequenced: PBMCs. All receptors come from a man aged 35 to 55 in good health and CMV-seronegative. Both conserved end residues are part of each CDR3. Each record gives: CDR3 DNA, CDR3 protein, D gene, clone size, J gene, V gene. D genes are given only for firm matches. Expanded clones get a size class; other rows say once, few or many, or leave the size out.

CDR3nt: TGCGCCAGCAGCCAGGAAAACGAGCAGTACTTC
CDR3aa: CASSQENEQYF
d_gene: NA
abundance: NA
j_gene: TRBJ2-7
v_gene: TRBV5-1

CDR3nt: TGTGCCAGCAGTTTAGACCGAACGGGGACTTACGAGCAGTACTTC
CDR3aa: CASSLDRTGTYEQYF
d_gene: NA
abundance: NA
j_gene: TRBJ2-7
v_gene: TRBV5-6

CDR3nt: TGCGCCAGCAGCTTGAACACAGGGGGCGGAGAGACCCAGTACTTC
CDR3aa: CASSLNTGGGETQYF
d_gene: TRBD1
abundance: NA
j_gene: TRBJ2-5
v_gene: TRBV5-1

CDR3nt: TGTGCCAGCAGTTACTCGATCTCCCAGGGGGGTAATGAGCAGTTCTTC
CDR3aa: CASSYSISQGGNEQFF
d_gene: NA
abundance: NA
j_gene: TRBJ2-1
v_gene: TRBV6-5

CDR3nt: TGTTCCAGCAGCTCTACTTCACGGGACAGGGCACCTGGTGGCTACACCTTC
CDR3aa: CSSSSTSRDRAPGGYTF
d_gene: TRBD1
abundance: NA
j_gene: TRBJ1-2
v_gene: TRBV7-9

CDR3nt: TGTGCCAGCAGGCTAGCGATTCAAGAGACCCAGTACTTC
CDR3aa: CASRLAIQETQYF
d_gene: NA
abundance: NA
j_gene: TRBJ2-5
v_gene: TRBV6-5

CDR3nt: TGTGCCAGCTCGGAGGGGACAGGGAGTCCCTACGAGCAGTACTTC
CDR3aa: CASSEGTGSPYEQYF
d_gene: TRBD1
abundance: NA
j_gene: TRBJ2-7
v_gene: TRBV18

CDR3nt: TGCGCCAGCCGTGACAGGGACTACGAGCAGTACTTC
CDR3aa: CASRDRDYEQYF
d_gene: TRBD1
abundance: once
j_gene: TRBJ2-7
v_gene: TRBV5-1

CDR3nt: TGCGCCAGCAGTGAGGGGGGCCTGGAGACCCAGTACTTC
CDR3aa: CASSEGGLETQYF
d_gene: NA
abundance: NA
j_gene: TRBJ2-5
v_gene: TRBV10-1

CDR3nt: TGTGCCAGCAGCCAACCCGGTTCGTCAGATACGCAGTATTTT
CDR3aa: CASSQPGSSDTQYF
d_gene: NA
abundance: NA
j_gene: TRBJ2-3
v_gene: TRBV14

CDR3nt: TGTGCCAGCAGCCACAGGGCCGAGGAGACCCAGTACTTC
CDR3aa: CASSHRAEETQYF
d_gene: NA
abundance: NA
j_gene: TRBJ2-5
v_gene: TRBV27

CDR3nt: TGCGCCAGCAGCCAGGGCCTATCCTACGAGCAGTACTTC
CDR3aa: CASSQGLSYEQYF
d_gene: NA
abundance: NA
j_gene: TRBJ2-7
v_gene: TRBV4-1

CDR3nt: TGTGCCAGCAGTGAATTCGACAGGTTCGACGAGCAGTACTTC
CDR3aa: CASSEFDRFDEQYF
d_gene: NA
abundance: few
j_gene: TRBJ2-7
v_gene: TRBV6-5

CDR3nt: TGTGCCTGGCAACTAGCGGGGGACAGCACGTATTTT
CDR3aa: CAWQLAGDSTYF
d_gene: TRBD2
abundance: few
j_gene: TRBJ2-3
v_gene: TRBV30

CDR3nt: TGTGCCATCAACCAGGGGTTTTCACCCCTCCACTTT
CDR3aa: CAINQGFSPLHF
d_gene: NA
abundance: few
j_gene: TRBJ1-6
v_gene: TRBV10-3

CDR3nt: TGCAGCGTGGGCGGGGGGGTTAATAGCAATCAGCCCCAGCATTTT
CDR3aa: CSVGGGVNSNQPQHF
d_gene: NA
abundance: NA
j_gene: TRBJ1-5
v_gene: TRBV29-1

CDR3nt: TGTGCCAGCTCACGCTCCTCCGGGACAGGGGGCTCGGGGGAGCAGTACTTC
CDR3aa: CASSRSSGTGGSGEQYF
d_gene: TRBD1
abundance: NA
j_gene: TRBJ2-7
v_gene: TRBV18

CDR3nt: TGTGCCATCAGACCGGGACAGGGGGTTGAAGCAAGGACTGAAGCTTTCTTT
CDR3aa: CAIRPGQGVEARTEAFF
d_gene: TRBD1
abundance: once
j_gene: TRBJ1-1
v_gene: TRBV10-3

CDR3nt: TGTGCCAGCTCACCACCAGGACTAGCGGGGGGCTCCTACGAGCAGTACTTC
CDR3aa: CASSPPGLAGGSYEQYF
d_gene: TRBD2
abundance: NA
j_gene: TRBJ2-7
v_gene: TRBV18

CDR3nt: TGTGCCAGTAGTCTACAGGGGGCGCGTACTAATGAAAAACTGTTTTTT
CDR3aa: CASSLQGARTNEKLFF
d_gene: TRBD1
abundance: once
j_gene: TRBJ1-4
v_gene: TRBV19

CDR3nt: TGTGCCATCAGGAGCGGCGACTCAGTGAACACTGAAGCTTTCTTT
CDR3aa: CAIRSGDSVNTEAFF
d_gene: NA
abundance: NA
j_gene: TRBJ1-1
v_gene: TRBV10-3

CDR3nt: TGTGCCAGCAGCTTGCTAAACAGCCCCTACGGGCAGTACTTC
CDR3aa: CASSLLNSPYGQYF
d_gene: NA
abundance: NA
j_gene: TRBJ2-7
v_gene: TRBV5-4

CDR3nt: TGTGCCTGGAGTGTGGGGGGGCTTCAGCCCCAGCATTTT
CDR3aa: CAWSVGGLQPQHF
d_gene: NA
abundance: NA
j_gene: TRBJ1-5
v_gene: TRBV30

CDR3nt: TGCGCCAGCAGTTTCCAGGGGCCTCCCTACGAGCAGTACTTC
CDR3aa: CASSFQGPPYEQYF
d_gene: NA
abundance: NA
j_gene: TRBJ2-7
v_gene: TRBV5-1

CDR3nt: TGTGCCAGCAGCTTGGAGGGTAGCGGGGGGTTCTACAATGAGCAGTTCTTC
CDR3aa: CASSLEGSGGFYNEQFF
d_gene: TRBD2
abundance: NA
j_gene: TRBJ2-1
v_gene: TRBV5-5

CDR3nt: TGTGCCAGCGCGTTGGAACTACCACCCTACGAGCAGTACTTC
CDR3aa: CASALELPPYEQYF
d_gene: NA
abundance: NA
j_gene: TRBJ2-7
v_gene: TRBV5-6

CDR3nt: TGTGCCAGCAGCCGGGACATCGACGAGCAGTACTTC
CDR3aa: CASSRDIDEQYF
d_gene: NA
abundance: few
j_gene: TRBJ2-7
v_gene: TRBV7-9

CDR3nt: TGTGCCAGCAGCTCTACAGGGGGCCCTCAGCCCCAGCATTTT
CDR3aa: CASSSTGGPQPQHF
d_gene: TRBD1
abundance: NA
j_gene: TRBJ1-5
v_gene: TRBV7-2

CDR3nt: TGTGCCAGCAGCTTAGACCCAGGGGGAAATGGAAACACCATATATTTT
CDR3aa: CASSLDPGGNGNTIYF
d_gene: TRBD1
abundance: NA
j_gene: TRBJ1-3
v_gene: TRBV11-2

CDR3nt: TGTGCCAGCAGTTTCCGGGGGGATAATGAGCAGTTCTTC
CDR3aa: CASSFRGDNEQFF
d_gene: TRBD2
abundance: NA
j_gene: TRBJ2-1
v_gene: TRBV6-5

CDR3nt: TGCGCCAGCAGCTTTGCGAGGGACACTCCTGGCGAGAACACTGAAGCTTTCTTT
CDR3aa: CASSFARDTPGENTEAFF
d_gene: NA
abundance: NA
j_gene: TRBJ1-1
v_gene: TRBV5-1

CDR3nt: TGTGCCAGCAGTTTATCAGGGGGCCAGACCCAGTACTTC
CDR3aa: CASSLSGGQTQYF
d_gene: TRBD1
abundance: few
j_gene: TRBJ2-5
v_gene: TRBV28

CDR3nt: TGCGCCAGCAGCTTGGACAGGGGCGCCTACAATGAGCAGTTCTTC
CDR3aa: CASSLDRGAYNEQFF
d_gene: TRBD1
abundance: NA
j_gene: TRBJ2-1
v_gene: TRBV5-1

CDR3nt: TGTGCCAGCAGTGTTCTAGCGGGGGGAACCGGGGAGCTGTTTTTT
CDR3aa: CASSVLAGGTGELFF
d_gene: TRBD2
abundance: NA
j_gene: TRBJ2-2
v_gene: TRBV6-4

CDR3nt: TGTGCCAGCAACCTCGGAGGGGCTCAGGAGTATTTT
CDR3aa: CASNLGGAQEYF
d_gene: NA
abundance: NA
j_gene: TRBJ2-3
v_gene: TRBV6-6

CDR3nt: TGCGCCAGCAGCCAACGTGGGACAGGCGAAACGATGGCTGAAGCTTTCTTT
CDR3aa: CASSQRGTGETMAEAFF
d_gene: TRBD1
abundance: NA
j_gene: TRBJ1-1
v_gene: TRBV4-1

CDR3nt: TGTGCCAGCAGACGTAGCGTCGGCGAGCAGTACTTC
CDR3aa: CASRRSVGEQYF
d_gene: NA
abundance: NA
j_gene: TRBJ2-7
v_gene: TRBV6-6

CDR3nt: TGTGCCAGCAGCGTAGATATACAGGCAACTAATGAAAAACTGTTTTTT
CDR3aa: CASSVDIQATNEKLFF
d_gene: NA
abundance: NA
j_gene: TRBJ1-4
v_gene: TRBV9